Following are 30 T cell receptor beta chains from one sample sequenced in a study of T cell responses to AZD1222 COVID-19 vaccine. The method was immunoSEQ multiplex PCR; TCRdb's version includes in-frame clones alone and lacks a portion of them. Here the sample spans 150,000 to 200,000 clones, 90% to 95% being singletons. Material: peripheral blood, obtained on day 0 of AZD1222 vaccination. The receptors derive from an adult in good health.

This chain links TRBV2 with TRBJ2-5, with D perhaps assigned TRBD1 or TRBD2 (6 bases each). The CDR3 is 15 residues long. Germline V gene lookup returns CDR1 SNHLY and CDR2 FYNNEI. V was clipped by 4 bases and J by 5 bases, with 17 bases between them. The CDR3 DNA sequence: TGTGCCAGCAGTGGCGGGACCCGGGGGCAGGAGACCCAGTACTTC. Translating gives CASSGGTRGQETQYF.

This sequence joins TRBV19 and TRBJ1-5, with no clear D. The germline V and J ends were trimmed by 8 bases and 3 bases, with 17 bases remaining between them. Germline V gives CDR1 LNHDA, CDR2 SQIVND (reference sequence). The CDR3 is 15 residues long. CDR3 in DNA: TGTGCCAGTCGACCCGACCAAGTTCTCAATCAGCCCCAGCATTTT. This sequence encodes CASRPDQVLNQPQHF.

The chain carries TRBV3-1 (or the pseudogene TRBV3-2) and TRBJ1-1; D gene ambiguous. The CDR3 spans 14 residues. V gave up 4 bases and J gave up 5 bases, with 14 bases separating them. Looked up from germline, CDR1 is LGHDT and CDR2 is YNNKEL (reference sequence). CDR3 protein: CASSRKHGGTEAFF. DNA of the CDR3: TGTGCCAGCAGCCGCAAACATGGAGGGACTGAAGCTTTCTTT.

In its sample, this clone was seen once. V and J are TRBV30 and TRBJ1-1; TRBD1 is a possible D gene (6 bases). V was trimmed by 1 base and J by 6 bases, leaving 12 bases between them. Germline values: CDR1 GTSNPN, CDR2 SVGIG (reference sequence). The length of the CDR3 is 13 residues. CDR3 in DNA: TGTGCCTGGAGTGAGTCCGGGGGCTCTGAAGCTTTCTTT. Translating gives CAWSESGGSEAFF.

The V call is TRBV2, the J call TRBJ2-5, with TRBD1 identical over 9 bases. CDR1 is SNHLY, CDR2 FYNNEI, per germline. The CDR3 runs to 15 residues. Unmatched junction bases numbered 8, after V lost 4 bases and J lost 5 bases. CDR3 region: CASSAWTGAGETQYF. In DNA form, the CDR3 reads TGTGCCAGCAGTGCGTGGACAGGGGCTGGGGAGACCCAGTACTTC.

J is TRBJ2-5 and V is TRBV7-9, with 10 bases fitting TRBD2. The CDR3 consists of 15 residues. V lost 3 bases to trimming and J lost 5 bases; unmatched junction nucleotides: 6. CDR1 and CDR2 from the germline V gene are SEHNR and FQNEAQ (reference sequence). As DNA, the CDR3 is TGTGCCAGCAGCTTTCAGCGGGGGGGCACTGAGACCCAGTACTTC. As protein: CASSFQRGGTETQYF.

The genes are TRBV12-5 and TRBJ1-5; weak D call: TRBD1 (5 bases). Per germline, CDR1 LGHNT and CDR2 FRNRAP. The CDR3 contains 14 residues. V shed 7 bases and J shed 0 bases, with 10 bases lying between them. The CDR3 coding sequence is TGTGCTAGTGCCGACAGCTATAGCAATCAGCCCCAGCATTTT. Amino acids: CASADSYSNQPQHF.

The chain joins TRBV20-1 to TRBJ2-1; D call uncertain. Germline V gives CDR1 DFQATT, CDR2 SNEGSKA (reference sequence). CDR3 length: 11 amino acids. Trimming pared 0 bases from V and 12 bases from J, leaving 9 bases between. CDR3 region: CSARDRYGQFF. The CDR3 DNA reads TGCAGTGCTAGAGACCGGTATGGGCAGTTCTTC.

In this sample, this clone turned up a few times. This chain joins TRBV24-1 and TRBJ1-2; D unclear. CDR1 and CDR2 from the germline V gene are KGHDR and SFDVKD. CDR3 length: 14 residues. V was shortened by 4 bases and J by 5 bases, with 13 bases between the two germline ends. CDR3 bases: TGTGCCACCAGTGACCTCAGATCGGGATATGGCTACACCTTC. Protein product: CATSDLRSGYGYTF.

This chain links TRBV3-1 (or the pseudogene TRBV3-2) with TRBJ2-3, with unresolved D. Germline CDR1 is LGHDT and CDR2 is YNNKEL (reference sequence). V lost 0 bases to trimming and J lost 9 bases, with 13 bases between them. CDR3 length: 14 amino acids. The CDR3 spells CASSQDQVLGTQYF. DNA of the CDR3: TGTGCCAGCAGCCAAGATCAGGTTCTGGGAACGCAGTATTTT.

V gene TRBV5-1 combines with J gene TRBJ1-2; maybe TRBD1 (5 bases). This CDR3 is built from 15 residues. The V gene's germline CDR1 is SGHRS and CDR2 YFSETQ. The V end lost 0 bases, the J end lost 5 bases, and 14 bases lay between the germline ends. The CDR3, as DNA: TGCGCCAGCAGCTTGGCCGGGACGGTTTCTTATGGCTACACCTTC. This encodes CASSLAGTVSYGYTF.

CDR3 in amino acids: CASSYLEAGTNSPLHF. CDR3 bases: TGTGCCAGCAGTTATCTAGAGGCGGGGACTAATTCACCCCTCCACTTT. This chain uses TRBV6-9 with TRBJ1-6, with D possibly TRBD1 on 5 matching bases. The CDR3 is 16 amino acids. Germline V gives CDR1 MNHGY, CDR2 SVAAGI. Trimming pared 2 bases from V and 6 bases from J, leaving 14 bases between.

V gene TRBV28 combines with J gene TRBJ2-1, with D perhaps assigned TRBD1 or TRBD2 (6 bases each). Trimming cost V 5 bases and J 12 bases, with 20 bases left between them. The CDR3 covers 14 residues. Per germline, CDR1 MDHEN and CDR2 SYDVKM. For the CDR3, the DNA is TGTGCCAGCAGTCGAACAGGGAACCGGGACTGGCAGTTCTTC. Translating it yields CASSRTGNRDWQFF. Variable domain in full (rest from reference TRBV28 and TRBJ2-1): DVKVTQSSRYLVKRTGEKVFLECVQDMDHENMFWYRQDPGLGLRLIYFSYDVKMKEKGDIPEGYSVSREKKERFSLILESASTNQTSMYLCASSRTGNRDWQFFGPGTRLTVL.

The chain is built from TRBV28 and TRBJ2-3, with TRBD2 matching over 8 bases. The CDR3 totals 15 residues. J lost 4 bases, V lost 3 bases, and 6 bases had no gene match. Germline-derived CDR1 and CDR2 are MDHEN and SYDVKM. CDR3 coding DNA: TGTGCCAGCAGTTTCCGACTAGCGAGCGCAGATACGCAGTATTTT. Amino acid sequence: CASSFRLASADTQYF. The whole variable domain, filled in from reference TRBV28 and TRBJ2-3, reads DVKVTQSSRYLVKRTGEKVFLECVQDMDHENMFWYRQDPGLGLRLIYFSYDVKMKEKGDIPEGYSVSREKKERFSLILESASTNQTSMYLCASSFRLASADTQYFGPGTRLTVL.

This chain connects TRBV5-1 to TRBJ2-7; no reliable D call. CDR3 length: 17 residues. Germline V gene lookup returns CDR1 SGHRS and CDR2 YFSETQ. The V gene lost 0 bases and the J gene lost 7 bases, with 23 bases spanning the gap. The CDR3 coding sequence is TGCGCCAGCAGCTTGGCCGATGTCGGAAACCCCCGGCGGGAGCAGTACTTC. It codes for CASSLADVGNPRREQYF.

The chain has TRBV10-3 and TRBJ2-5; 8 bases are a match to TRBD2. Trimming at V came to 4 bases and at J to 5 bases, leaving 9 bases not matched to a gene. CDR1 is ENHRY and CDR2 is SYGVKD in the germline V gene. This CDR3 spans 15 amino acids. The CDR3 DNA follows: TGTGCCATCAGTGGAATAGCGGGATTAAAGGAGACCCAGTACTTC. It yields the protein CAISGIAGLKETQYF.

This rearrangement joins TRBV21-1 to TRBJ1-5; the table's TRBD1 call for D was not verified on the DNA. TRBV21-1 is termed a pseudogene. This CDR3 is built from 17 residues. The CDR3 DNA reads TGTGCCAGCAGCAAAAGGACAGGGGGCCTGAGCAATCAGCCCCAGCATTTT. Translated: CASSKRTGGLSNQPQHF.

V usage is TRBV19 and J usage is TRBJ1-4; tentative D call: TRBD1 (5 bases). The CDR3 is made up of 14 amino acids. V lost 7 bases and J lost 3, with 12 bases in between. The V gene's germline CDR1 is LNHDA and CDR2 SQIVND (reference sequence). The CDR3 nucleotides read TGTGCCAGTAATTTGGACACCGCTAATGAAAAACTGTTTTTT. Protein product: CASNLDTANEKLFF.

The V gene is TRBV5-6, the J gene TRBJ1-3, with D tentatively TRBD1 (6 bases). The CDR3 covers 16 residues. The germline V gene has CDR1 SGHDT and CDR2 YYEEEE. The V gene lost 0 bases and the J gene lost 2 bases, with 12 bases spanning the gap. The DNA of the CDR3 is TGTGCCAGCAGCTTGGCCATCAGGGGACCTGGAAACACCATATATTTT. This sequence encodes CASSLAIRGPGNTIYF.

As concerns this clone: One junction end does not reproduce the germline sequence, and a read error may be involved. This chain links TRBV7-7 with TRBJ2-2; D is perhaps TRBD1 or TRBD2 (5 bases each). The CDR3 runs 15 residues. Germline V gene sequence: CDR1 SSHAT, CDR2 FNYEAQ (reference sequence). CDR3 protein: CASSPGLGDTGELFF. The CDR3 DNA sequence: TGTGCTAGCAGCCCGGGGCTCGGGGACACCGGGGAGCTGTTTTTT. The complete variable domain, with remaining parts taken from reference TRBV7-7 and TRBJ2-2, reads GAGVSQSPRYKVTKRGQDVTLRCDPISSHATLYWYQQALGQGPEFLTYFNYEAQPDKSGLPSDRFSAERPEGSISTLTIQRTEQRDSAMYRCASSPGLGDTGELFFGEGSRLTVL.

The rearrangement joins TRBV19 to TRBJ1-1, with D possibly being TRBD1 (5 bases). Germline CDR1 and CDR2: LNHDA and SQIVND (reference sequence). The CDR3 runs to 14 residues. The germline V and J ends were trimmed by 1 base and 8 bases, with 14 bases remaining between them. The CDR3 loop is CASSIGSGGGEAFF. The CDR3 nucleotides are TGTGCCAGTAGTATAGGTAGCGGCGGGGGAGAAGCTTTCTTT.

J is TRBJ1-3 and V is TRBV27, with D unclear. CDR3 length equals 14 residues. Germline-derived CDR1 and CDR2 are MNHEY and SMNVEV (reference sequence). Between the trimmed V and J ends, which lost 5 bases and 2 bases, there was a span of 10 bases. CDR3 in DNA: TGTGCCAGCAGTCCCCGCCCCCCTGGAAACACCATATATTTT. It codes for CASSPRPPGNTIYF.

The chain employs TRBV27 and TRBJ2-2, with 8 nucleotides matching TRBD2. Unmatched junction bases numbered 12, after V lost 5 bases and J lost 1 base. Per germline, CDR1 MNHEY and CDR2 SMNVEV (reference sequence). This CDR3 has 18 amino acids. The CDR3 region is CASSPQFLAGRNTGELFF. In DNA, the CDR3 is TGTGCCAGCAGTCCCCAATTTTTAGCGGGAAGGAACACCGGGGAGCTGTTTTTT.

This chain connects TRBV25-1 to TRBJ1-1; 7 bases align to TRBD1. Germline CDR1 and CDR2: MGHDK and SYGVNS. Unmatched junction bases numbered 7, after V lost 1 base and J lost 5 bases. The CDR3 is 15 amino acids. The CDR3 nucleotides read TGTGCCAGCAGTGAATTCCGACAGGGTCCGACTGAAGCTTTCTTT. Translated, it gives CASSEFRQGPTEAFF. The variable domain in full, completed from reference TRBV25-1 and TRBJ1-1, reads EADIYQTPRYLVIGTGKKITLECSQTMGHDKMYWYQQDPGMELHLIHYSYGVNSTEKGDLSSESTVSRIRTEHFPLTLESARPSHTSQYLCASSEFRQGPTEAFFGQGTRLTVV.

The chain links TRBV2 to TRBJ2-7; a weak D match, TRBD2 (6 bases). The V end was cut by 6 bases, the J end by 0 bases, with 6 bases between. Germline V CDR1 and CDR2: SNHLY, FYNNEI. The CDR3 is made up of 12 amino acids. Written as DNA, the CDR3 is TGTGCCAGCAGCGGGAGCTCCTACGAGCAGTACTTC. Amino acids: CASSGSSYEQYF.

This clone was seen only a few times. The CDR3 loop reads CASRARGLAGIVGLFF. The CDR3 DNA reads as TGTGCCAGCAGGGCCCGGGGACTAGCGGGAATAGTTGGGCTGTTTTTT. The chain employs TRBV27 and TRBJ2-2, with 13 bases that match TRBD2. The junction had 14 bases not matched to a gene; V was cut back by 6 bases and J by 13 bases. The germline CDR1 and CDR2 sequences are MNHEY and SMNVEV (reference sequence). The CDR3 is 16 amino acids.

This sequence joins TRBV2 and TRBJ1-5; TRBD1 agrees at 8 bases. This CDR3 region has 15 residues. The trim removed 6 bases at V and 3 bases at J, leaving 7 bases unmatched. Germline values: CDR1 SNHLY, CDR2 FYNNEI. CDR3 bases: TGTGCCAGCAGAGACAGGGGTGGCGTCAATCAGCCCCAGCATTTT. Translating it yields CASRDRGGVNQPQHF.

The chain joins TRBV6-1 to TRBJ1-2, with 8 nucleotides matching TRBD1. Germline V CDR1 and CDR2: MNHNS, SASEGT. V dropped 3 bases and J dropped 3; count of bases not matched to a gene: 6. The CDR3 is made up of 15 amino acids. The CDR3 is CASSEQAGGYYGYTF. The CDR3 region has the DNA TGTGCCAGCAGTGAGCAGGCAGGGGGCTACTATGGCTACACCTTC.

This clone was seen a single time. This chain links TRBV6-5 with TRBJ1-3; D is uncertain. Germline-derived CDR1 and CDR2 are MNHEY and SVGAGI. This CDR3 region has 16 residues. V was clipped by 4 bases and J by 0 bases, with 13 bases between them. The CDR3 spells CASSLSLQVSGNTIYF. The CDR3 bases are TGTGCCAGCAGTTTGTCCCTGCAGGTCTCTGGAAACACCATATATTTT.

The chain links TRBV7-9 to TRBJ2-1; the match to TRBD2 covers 7 bases. The CDR3 sequence is 15 residues long. V shed 0 bases, J shed 9 bases, and the junction held 8 bases outside the gene matches. Germline V gives CDR1 SEHNR, CDR2 FQNEAQ (reference sequence). Here the CDR3 DNA reads TGTGCCAGCAGCTTAGCGGGAGGGCCCTCGGTTGAGCAGTTCTTC. Protein product: CASSLAGGPSVEQFF.